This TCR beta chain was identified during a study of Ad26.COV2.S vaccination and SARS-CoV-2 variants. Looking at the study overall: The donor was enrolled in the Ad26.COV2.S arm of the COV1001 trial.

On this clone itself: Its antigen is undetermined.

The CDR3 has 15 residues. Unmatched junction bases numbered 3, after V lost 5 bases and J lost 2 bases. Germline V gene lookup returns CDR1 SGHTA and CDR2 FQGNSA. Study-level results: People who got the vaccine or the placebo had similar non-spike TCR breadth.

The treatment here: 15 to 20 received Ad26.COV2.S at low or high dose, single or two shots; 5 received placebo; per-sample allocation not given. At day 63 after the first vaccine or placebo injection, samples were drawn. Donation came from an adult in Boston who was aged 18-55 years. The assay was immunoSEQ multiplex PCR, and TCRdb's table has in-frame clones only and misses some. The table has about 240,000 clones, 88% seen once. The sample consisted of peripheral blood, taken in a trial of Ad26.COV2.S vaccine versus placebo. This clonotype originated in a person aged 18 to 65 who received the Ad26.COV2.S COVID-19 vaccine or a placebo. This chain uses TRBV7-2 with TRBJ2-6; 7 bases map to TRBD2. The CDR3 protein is CASSLAGAGANVLTF. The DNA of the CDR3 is TGTGCCAGCAGCCTCGCGGGGGCTGGGGCCAACGTCCTGACTTTC.